The sequence of this TCR beta chain was determined in a study of CD8+ T cells in alopecia areata. General study points: Many expanded lesional clones persisted in scalp and blood during tofacitinib treatment. When scalp samples are sequenced, resident alphabeta T cells of normal skin are also captured.

Described treatment: oral pan-JAK inhibitor, 5-10 mg twice daily. Researchers took lesional scalp punch biopsies and peripheral blood from people who were alopecia areata patients. The authors extracted RNA and reverse transcribed it into cDNA as the sequencing template. Repertoires were generated with immunoSEQ multiplex PCR, while TCRdb's copy carries only in-frame clones and drops some. The data show 110,000 to 150,000 clones, around half seen once. A remark on this clone: Its antigen is unknown.

The germline gives CDR1 MGHDK, CDR2 SYGVNS. This CDR3 is built from 13 residues. Trimming stripped 4 bases from V and 4 bases from J, with 8 bases between. This TCR was sampled from a human donor with alopecia areata. Sequences were derived from CD8+ T cells sorted from blood, sampled at week 4, from a patient treated with tofacitinib. V and J are TRBV25-1 and TRBJ2-1; no clear D gene. CDR3 residues: CASSAVSYNEQFF. CDR3 in DNA: TGTGCCAGCAGTGCTGTATCGTACAATGAGCAGTTCTTC.